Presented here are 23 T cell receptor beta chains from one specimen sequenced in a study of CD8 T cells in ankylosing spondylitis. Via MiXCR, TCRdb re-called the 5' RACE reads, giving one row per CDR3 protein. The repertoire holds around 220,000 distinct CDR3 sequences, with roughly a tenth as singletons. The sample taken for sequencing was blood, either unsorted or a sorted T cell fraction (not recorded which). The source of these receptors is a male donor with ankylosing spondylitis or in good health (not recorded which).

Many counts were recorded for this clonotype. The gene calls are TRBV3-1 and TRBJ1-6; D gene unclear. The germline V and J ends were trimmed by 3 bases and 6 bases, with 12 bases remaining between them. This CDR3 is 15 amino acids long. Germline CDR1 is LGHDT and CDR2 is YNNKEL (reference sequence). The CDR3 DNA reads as TGTGCCAGCAGCCAGACCATGGACGGTAATTCACCCCTCCACTTT. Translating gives CASSQTMDGNSPLHF.

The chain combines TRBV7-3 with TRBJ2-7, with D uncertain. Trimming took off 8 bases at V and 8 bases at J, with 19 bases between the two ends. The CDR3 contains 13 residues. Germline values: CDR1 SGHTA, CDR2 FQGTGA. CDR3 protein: CASASDRFSQQYF. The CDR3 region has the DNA TGTGCCAGCGCCTCGGACCGATTCTCACAGCAGTACTTC.

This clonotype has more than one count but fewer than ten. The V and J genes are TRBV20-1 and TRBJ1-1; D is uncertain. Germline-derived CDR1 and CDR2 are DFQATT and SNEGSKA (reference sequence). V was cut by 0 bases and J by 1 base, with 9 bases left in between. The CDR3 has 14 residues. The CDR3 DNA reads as TGCAGTGCTAGAGATGGGCGGACGAACACTGAAGCTTTCTTT. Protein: CSARDGRTNTEAFF.

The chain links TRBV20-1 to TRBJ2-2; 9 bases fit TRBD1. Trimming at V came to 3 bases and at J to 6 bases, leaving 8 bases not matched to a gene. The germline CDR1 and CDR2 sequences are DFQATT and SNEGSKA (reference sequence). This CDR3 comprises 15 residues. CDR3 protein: CSASNDRGGSGELFF. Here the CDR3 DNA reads TGCAGTGCTAGTAACGACAGGGGGGGTTCCGGGGAGCTGTTTTTT.

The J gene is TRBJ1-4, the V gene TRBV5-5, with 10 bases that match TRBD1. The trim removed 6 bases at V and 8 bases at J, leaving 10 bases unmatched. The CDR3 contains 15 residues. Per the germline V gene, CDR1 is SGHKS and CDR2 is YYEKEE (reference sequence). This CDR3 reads CASMVPGQGKEKLFF. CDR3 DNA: TGTGCCAGCATGGTCCCGGGACAGGGGAAAGAAAAACTGTTTTTT.

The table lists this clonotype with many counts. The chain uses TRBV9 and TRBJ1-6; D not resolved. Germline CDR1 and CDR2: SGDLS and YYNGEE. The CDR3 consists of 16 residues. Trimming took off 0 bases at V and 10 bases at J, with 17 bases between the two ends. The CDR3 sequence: CASSVAWEGGESPLHF. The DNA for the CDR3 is TGTGCCAGCAGCGTAGCTTGGGAGGGAGGCGAGTCACCCCTCCACTTT.

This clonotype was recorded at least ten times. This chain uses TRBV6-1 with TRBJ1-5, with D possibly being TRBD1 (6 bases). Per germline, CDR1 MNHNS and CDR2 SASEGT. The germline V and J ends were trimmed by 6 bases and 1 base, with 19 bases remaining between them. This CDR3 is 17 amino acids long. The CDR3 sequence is CASSQGSGVRSNQPQHF. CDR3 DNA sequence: TGTGCCAGCAGCCAGGGGTCGGGGGTCAGGAGCAATCAGCCCCAGCATTTT.

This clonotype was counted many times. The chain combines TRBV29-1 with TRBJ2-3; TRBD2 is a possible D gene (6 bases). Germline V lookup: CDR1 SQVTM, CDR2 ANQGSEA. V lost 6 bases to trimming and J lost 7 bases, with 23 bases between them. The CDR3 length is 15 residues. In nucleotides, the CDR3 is TGCAGCGTCCTAGGCGGAGGGTGGGGCTCGAATACGCAGTATTTT. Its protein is CSVLGGGWGSNTQYF.

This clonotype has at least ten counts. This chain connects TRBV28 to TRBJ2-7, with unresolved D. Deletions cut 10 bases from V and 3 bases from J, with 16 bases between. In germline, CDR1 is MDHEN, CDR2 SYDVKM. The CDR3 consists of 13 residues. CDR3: CATHSNRIYEQYF. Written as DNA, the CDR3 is TGTGCCACCCACAGTAACCGGATCTACGAGCAGTACTTC.

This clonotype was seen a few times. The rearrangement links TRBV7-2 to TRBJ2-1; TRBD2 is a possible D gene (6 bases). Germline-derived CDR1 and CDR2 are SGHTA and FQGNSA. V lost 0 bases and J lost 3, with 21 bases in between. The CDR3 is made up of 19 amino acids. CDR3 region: CASSLAAGRTSTLYNEQFF. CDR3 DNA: TGTGCCAGCAGCTTAGCGGCGGGGCGCACCTCTACCCTCTACAATGAGCAGTTCTTC.

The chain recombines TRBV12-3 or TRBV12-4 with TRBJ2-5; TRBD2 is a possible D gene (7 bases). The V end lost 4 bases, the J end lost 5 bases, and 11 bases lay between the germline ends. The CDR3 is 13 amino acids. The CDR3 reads CASSSRGAETQYF. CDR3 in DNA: TGTGCCAGCAGTTCTCGGGGGGCGGAGACCCAGTACTTC.

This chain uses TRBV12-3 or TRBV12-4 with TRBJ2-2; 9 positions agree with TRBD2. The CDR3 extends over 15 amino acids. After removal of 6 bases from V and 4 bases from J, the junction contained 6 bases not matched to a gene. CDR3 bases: TGTGCCAGCAGCCGCGGGGGGGCGGCCACCGGGGAGCTGTTTTTT. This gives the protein CASSRGGAATGELFF.

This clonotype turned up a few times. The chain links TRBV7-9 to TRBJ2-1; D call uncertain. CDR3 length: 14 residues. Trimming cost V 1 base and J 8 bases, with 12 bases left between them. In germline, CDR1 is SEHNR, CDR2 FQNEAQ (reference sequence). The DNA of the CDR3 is TGTGCCAGCAGCTTAGGATCCGGGTTCGATGAGCAGTTCTTC. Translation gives CASSLGSGFDEQFF.

This chain's CDR3 is CASSPTGKNGYTF. The CDR3 nucleotides are TGTGCCAGCAGTCCTACAGGAAAAAACGGCTACACCTTC. This chain uses TRBV6-1 with TRBJ1-2, with D perhaps matching TRBD1 (5 bases). Germline V gene data show CDR1 as MNHNS and CDR2 as SASEGT. The V and J ends lost 5 bases and 8 bases respectively, with 15 bases between them. The CDR3 length is 13 residues.

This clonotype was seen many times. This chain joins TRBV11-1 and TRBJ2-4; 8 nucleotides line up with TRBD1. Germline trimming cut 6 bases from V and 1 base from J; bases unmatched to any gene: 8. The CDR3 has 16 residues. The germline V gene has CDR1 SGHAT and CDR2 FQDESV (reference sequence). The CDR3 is CASSSGQGLAKNIQYF. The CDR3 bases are TGTGCCAGCAGTTCTGGACAGGGTCTTGCCAAAAACATTCAGTACTTC.

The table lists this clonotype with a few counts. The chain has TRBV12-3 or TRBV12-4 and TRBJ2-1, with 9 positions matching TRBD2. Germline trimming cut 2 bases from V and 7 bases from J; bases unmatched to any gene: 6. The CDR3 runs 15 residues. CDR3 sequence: CASSLQRGERNEQFF. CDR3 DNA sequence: TGTGCCAGCAGTTTACAGCGGGGGGAACGGAATGAGCAGTTCTTC.

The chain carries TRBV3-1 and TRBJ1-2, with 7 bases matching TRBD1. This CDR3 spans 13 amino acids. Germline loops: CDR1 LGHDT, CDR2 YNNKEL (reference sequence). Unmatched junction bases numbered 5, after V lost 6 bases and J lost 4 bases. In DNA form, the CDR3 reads TGTGCCAGCAGTGCAGGGGGAGTCTATGGCTACACCTTC. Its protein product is CASSAGGVYGYTF.

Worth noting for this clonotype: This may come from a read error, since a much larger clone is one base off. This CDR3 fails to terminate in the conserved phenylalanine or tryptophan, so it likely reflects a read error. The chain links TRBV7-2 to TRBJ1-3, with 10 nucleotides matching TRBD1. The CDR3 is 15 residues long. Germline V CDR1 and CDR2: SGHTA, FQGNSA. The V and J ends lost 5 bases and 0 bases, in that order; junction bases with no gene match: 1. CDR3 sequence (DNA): TGTGCCAGCAGCCGGACAGGGGGCTCTGGAAACACCATATATTTG. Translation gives CASSRTGGSGNTIYL.

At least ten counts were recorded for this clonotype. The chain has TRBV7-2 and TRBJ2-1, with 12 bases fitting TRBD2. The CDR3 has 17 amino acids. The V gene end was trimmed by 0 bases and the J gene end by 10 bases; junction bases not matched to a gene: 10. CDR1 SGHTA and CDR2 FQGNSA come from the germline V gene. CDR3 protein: CASSLAASGGGSQEQFF. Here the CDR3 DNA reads TGTGCCAGCAGCTTAGCCGCTAGCGGGGGGGGGTCTCAGGAGCAGTTCTTC.

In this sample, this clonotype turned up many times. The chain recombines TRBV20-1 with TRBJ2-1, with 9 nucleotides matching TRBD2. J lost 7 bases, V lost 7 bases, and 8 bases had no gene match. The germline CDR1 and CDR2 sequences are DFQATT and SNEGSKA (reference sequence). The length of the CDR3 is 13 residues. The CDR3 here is CSGSAGGRNEQFF. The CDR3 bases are TGCAGTGGATCGGCGGGGGGGAGGAATGAGCAGTTCTTC.

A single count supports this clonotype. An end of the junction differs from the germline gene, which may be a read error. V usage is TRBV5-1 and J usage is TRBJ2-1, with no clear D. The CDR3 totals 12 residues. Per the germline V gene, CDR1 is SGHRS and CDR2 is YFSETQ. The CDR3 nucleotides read TGCGCCAGCAGCTTGGATACCAATGAGCTGTTCTTC. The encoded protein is CASSLDTNELFF.

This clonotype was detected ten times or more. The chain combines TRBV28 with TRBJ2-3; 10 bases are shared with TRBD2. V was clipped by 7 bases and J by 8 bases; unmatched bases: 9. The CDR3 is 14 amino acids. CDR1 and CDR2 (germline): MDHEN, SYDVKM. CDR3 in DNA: TGTGCCAGCATTAGCGGGGGGTCGACGGGTACGCAGTATTTT. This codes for CASISGGSTGTQYF.

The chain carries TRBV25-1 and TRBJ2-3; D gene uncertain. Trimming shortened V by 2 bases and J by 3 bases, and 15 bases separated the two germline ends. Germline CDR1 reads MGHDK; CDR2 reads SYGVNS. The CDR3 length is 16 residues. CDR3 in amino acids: CASSEQRPQGTDTQYF. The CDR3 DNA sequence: TGTGCCAGCAGTGAACAGAGGCCCCAAGGGACAGATACGCAGTATTTT.